The T cell receptor beta chain under discussion was sequenced for a study of blood T cell repertoires in COVID-19. The wider study: PBMCs, B-cell-depleted T cells, or T cells provided the cDNA or gDNA that made up the material.

Losses at the gene ends were 0 bases for V and 2 bases for J; bases not matched to a gene: 2. Germline CDR1 SGHNT, CDR2 YYREEE (reference sequence). The CDR3 spans 16 residues. As processed by the authors: Amplification with reference gene primers provided the estimates of nucleated cell counts. Produced via immunoSEQ multiplex PCR; TCRdb's table is partial and in-frame only. V and J calls and clone size follow that table, whereas D and trimming were derived from the DNA. The repertoire consists of under 65,000 clones, with approximately 92% occurring once and the leading ten covering roughly 9.2%. The rearrangement links TRBV5-4 to TRBJ1-5; 10 positions agree with TRBD1. This TCR was sampled from a woman of 80 years or more with active COVID-19. The sample comprised peripheral blood. The CDR3 DNA sequence: TGTGCCAGCAGCTTGGGGGGGACAGGGGGCAATCAGCCCCAGCATTTT. This gives the protein CASSLGGTGGNQPQHF. Based on the CDR3 plus reference TRBV5-4 and TRBJ1-5, the full variable domain is ETGVTQSPTHLIKTRGQQVTLRCSSQSGHNTVSWYQQALGQGPQFIFQYYREEENGRGNFPPRFSGLQFPNYSSELNVNALELDDSALYLCASSLGGTGGNQPQHFGDGTRLSIL.